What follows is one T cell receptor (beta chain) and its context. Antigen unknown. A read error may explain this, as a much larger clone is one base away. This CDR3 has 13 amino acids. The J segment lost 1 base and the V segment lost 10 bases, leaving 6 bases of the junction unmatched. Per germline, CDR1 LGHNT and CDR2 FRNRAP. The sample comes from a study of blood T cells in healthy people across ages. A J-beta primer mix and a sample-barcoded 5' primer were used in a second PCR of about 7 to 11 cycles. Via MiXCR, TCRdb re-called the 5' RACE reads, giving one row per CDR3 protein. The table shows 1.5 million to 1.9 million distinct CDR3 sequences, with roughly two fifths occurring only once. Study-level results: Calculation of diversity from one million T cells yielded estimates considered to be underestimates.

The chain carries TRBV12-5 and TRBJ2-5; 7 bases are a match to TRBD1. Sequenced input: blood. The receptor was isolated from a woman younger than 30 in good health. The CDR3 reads CAIGRQGQETQYF. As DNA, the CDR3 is TGTGCTATTGGCCGACAGGGCCAAGAGACCCAGTACTTC.